This T cell receptor (beta chain) is drawn from a study of shared clonotypes between healthy human individuals. The table came from immunoSEQ multiplex PCR; TCRdb's copy has only in-frame clones and leaves some out. The sample holds about 1.5 million clones; under 99% are singletons and the top ten take less than 0.55%. The CDR3 is 15 amino acids. The ends were cut back, 6 bases at V and 5 bases at J, with 19 bases in the middle. Germline CDR1 is SGHVS and CDR2 is FQNEAQ. The sequence was obtained from a man aged 25 to 40 in good health. Sequencing was carried out using naive CD4+ T cells sorted from blood. Indicated subset: CD45RA+ positively selected. V gene TRBV7-8 combines with J gene TRBJ1-1; TRBD1 might be the D (5 bases). In DNA, the CDR3 is TGTGCCAGCAGATACGCACGGGGGGGAACAACTGAAGCTTTCTTT. Its translation: CASRYARGGTTEAFF.